This T cell receptor (beta chain) was identified in a study of memory B cells and T cells in multiple sclerosis. Findings and limits, study-wide: Normalization was needed because clone-set size differences affected shared clonotype counts.

Regarding this clone: Its antigen remains unknown.

Profiling relied on immunoSEQ multiplex PCR, and the TCRdb table lists in-frame clones only, not all of them. Of about 42,000 clones listed, over 70% are singletons. Trimming removed 0 bases at V and 1 base at J, with 16 bases between. CDR1 and CDR2 from the germline V gene are SGHKS and YYEKEE (reference sequence). The length of the CDR3 is 17 residues. Stimulus-free culture yielded autoproliferating CFSE-dim and non-proliferating CFSE-high T cells, each sequenced separately. Cultures began with 45 million to 60 million CFSE-labeled PBMCs, unstimulated for 7 days, with replicate wells pooled. Without exogenous stimuli, around 0.5 uM CFSE-labeled PBMCs were cultured serum-free.

The sequence was collected from a human donor with multiple sclerosis. Source material: PBMCs from blood kept in culture. The rearrangement joins TRBV5-5 to TRBJ1-2; D is unresolved. CDR3: CASSLALLVFSNYGYTF. The CDR3 coding sequence is TGTGCCAGCAGCTTGGCTCTTCTGGTATTCAGTAACTATGGCTACACCTTC.